This T cell receptor (beta chain) was captured in a study of blood T cell repertoires in COVID-19. As for the study in general: There were acute and convalescent COVID-19 samples, and they came from the United States, Italy and Spain. Sources were T cells, B-cell-depleted T cells, or PBMCs; the material itself was cDNA or gDNA.

The CDR3 totals 16 residues. From germline, CDR1 is MDHEN and CDR2 SYDVKM. Trimming removed 6 bases at V and 4 bases at J, with 22 bases between. Seattle's cohort entered during active infection and was followed longitudinally. This clone was seen only a few times. In the authors' methods: The authors estimated nucleated cell counts from reference gene primer amplification. Libraries were prepared by immunoSEQ multiplex PCR; TCRdb keeps only in-frame clonotypes and omits some of them. V and J calls and clone size come straight from that table; D and trimming were deduced from the DNA. In the table there are under 250,000 clones, about 85% of which are singletons.

This clonotype was obtained from a middle-aged woman with COVID-19, enrolled during active disease. The rearrangement links TRBV28 to TRBJ2-7; D is possibly TRBD1 (5 bases). Sequencing was done on a sample of peripheral blood. The CDR3 sequence is CASRPHRFLRGYEQYF. The CDR3 coding sequence is TGTGCCAGCAGGCCGCACAGGTTCTTAAGGGGTTACGAGCAGTACTTC. The variable domain in full, completed from reference TRBV28 and TRBJ2-7, reads DVKVTQSSRYLVKRTGEKVFLECVQDMDHENMFWYRQDPGLGLRLIYFSYDVKMKEKGDIPEGYSVSREKKERFSLILESASTNQTSMYLCASRPHRFLRGYEQYFGPGTRLTVT.